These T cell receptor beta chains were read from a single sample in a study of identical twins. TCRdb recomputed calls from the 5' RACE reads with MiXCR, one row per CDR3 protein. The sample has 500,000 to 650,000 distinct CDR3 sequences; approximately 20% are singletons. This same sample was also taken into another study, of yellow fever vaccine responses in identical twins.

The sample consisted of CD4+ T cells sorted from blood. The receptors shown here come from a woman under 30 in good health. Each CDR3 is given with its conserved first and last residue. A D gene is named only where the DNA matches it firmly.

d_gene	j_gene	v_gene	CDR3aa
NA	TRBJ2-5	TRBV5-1	CASSLPKTGQETQYF
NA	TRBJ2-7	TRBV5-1	CASSLGDNPYEQYF
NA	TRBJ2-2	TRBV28	CASSLEGPDTGELFF
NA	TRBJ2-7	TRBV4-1	CASSQDPSLGPYEQYF
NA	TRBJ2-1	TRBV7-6	CASSLMAALNNEQFF
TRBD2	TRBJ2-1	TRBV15	CATSRNPGLVISYNEQFF
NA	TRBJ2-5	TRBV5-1	CASSFVAGTSETQYF
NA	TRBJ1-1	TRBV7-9	CASSSTLQSWGTEAFF
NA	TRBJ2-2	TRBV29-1	CSGRTANTGELFF
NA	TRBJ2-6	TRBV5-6	CASSLRVPGANVLTF
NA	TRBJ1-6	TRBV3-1	CASSQDVGVIGSPLHF
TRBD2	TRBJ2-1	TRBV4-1	CASSQDRASGGRGGQFF
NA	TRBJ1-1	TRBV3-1	CASSLGGRRAFF
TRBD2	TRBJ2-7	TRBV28	CASRPPGLAGTYEQYF
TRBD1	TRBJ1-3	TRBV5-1	CASSMGQGAGNTIYF
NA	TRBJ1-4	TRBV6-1	CASYRWGAANEKLFF